These T cell receptor beta chains were read from a single sample in a study of T cell responses to AZD1222 COVID-19 vaccine. Assay used: immunoSEQ multiplex PCR; TCRdb lists only in-frame clones, some missing. Of some 180,000 clones in the sample, 90% were seen once. This material consisted of peripheral blood, taken on day 0 of AZD1222 vaccination. The origin of the receptors is an adult in good health. The CDR3 runs from the conserved cysteine through the conserved F or W. A D gene is named only where the DNA matches it firmly. Clone size is shown for a subset of rows, as once, few, many or a class of expanded clone.

.,.,TRBJ2-7,TRBV11-2,CASSLDRVLEEQYF,TGTGCCAGCAGCTTAGATCGGGTCTTAGAGGAGCAGTACTTC
once,TRBD1,TRBJ2-1,TRBV7-9,CASSLDADRGKHEQFF,TGTGCCAGCAGCTTAGATGCTGACAGGGGTAAACATGAGCAGTTCTTC
.,.,TRBJ1-5,TRBV7-2,CASSPTGQSNQPQHF,TGTGCCAGCAGCCCTACCGGACAGTCGAATCAGCCCCAGCATTTT
.,TRBD2,TRBJ2-1,TRBV7-3,CASSVTSGRSSEQFF,TGTGCCAGCAGCGTGACTAGCGGGAGAAGTAGTGAGCAGTTCTTC
.,.,TRBJ1-3,TRBV9,CASSVRGSVGGNTIYF,TGTGCCAGCAGCGTTAGGGGGTCAGTGGGTGGAAACACCATATATTTT
.,.,TRBJ1-5,TRBV24-1,CATSDFSQLGGKGQPQHF,TGTGCCACCAGTGATTTTTCCCAACTTGGAGGGAAGGGTCAGCCCCAGCATTTT
.,TRBD2,TRBJ2-5,TRBV5-8,CASSLGRLAGAETQYF,TGTGCCAGCAGCTTGGGGAGACTAGCGGGCGCAGAGACCCAGTACTTC
once,.,TRBJ2-2,TRBV30,CAWSGDMNTGELFF,TGTGCCTGGAGTGGGGACATGAACACCGGGGAGCTGTTTTTT
.,TRBD1,TRBJ2-5,TRBV15,CATSVGQGPPETQYF,TGTGCCACCAGCGTGGGACAGGGACCCCCAGAGACCCAGTACTTC
.,TRBD1,TRBJ2-3,TRBV6-5,CASSRRTGSTDTQYF,TGTGCCAGCAGTCGCCGGACAGGGAGCACAGATACGCAGTATTTT
few,TRBD1,TRBJ1-1,TRBV5-1,CASSLRQGLNTEAFF,TGCGCCAGCAGCCTCCGACAGGGACTGAACACTGAAGCTTTCTTT
.,TRBD1,TRBJ1-6,TRBV4-1,CASSRGTELEPLHF,TGCGCCAGCAGCCGGGGGACAGAGCTGGAACCCCTCCACTTT
.,.,TRBJ1-5,TRBV10-3,CAISETGNSNQPQHF,TGTGCCATCAGTGAGACAGGGAATAGCAATCAGCCCCAGCATTTT
.,.,TRBJ1-3,TRBV30,CAWARNSGNTIYF,TGTGCCTGGGCCCGAAACTCTGGAAACACCATATATTTT
.,.,TRBJ1-5,TRBV2,CASRGGLTDSNQPQHF,TGTGCCAGCAGGGGGGGCCTAACTGATAGCAATCAGCCCCAGCATTTT
.,TRBD2,TRBJ2-3,TRBV5-6,CASSFVGASGSSDTQYF,TGTGCCAGCAGCTTCGTGGGGGCTAGCGGGAGCTCAGATACGCAGTATTTT
.,.,TRBJ2-1,TRBV9,CASSVTGEAGVDYNEQFF,TGTGCCAGCAGCGTAACAGGGGAAGCGGGAGTGGACTACAATGAGCAGTTCTTC
.,TRBD1,TRBJ2-5,TRBV5-4,CASSLGTGGTETQYF,TGTGCCAGCAGCTTGGGGACAGGGGGCACGGAGACCCAGTACTTC
.,.,TRBJ1-6,TRBV2,CASSRRFGGGNSPLHF,TGTGCCAGCAGCAGGCGGTTTGGGGGCGGTAATTCACCCCTCCACTTT
.,.,TRBJ2-5,TRBV5-8,CASIPVPEMVETQYF,TGTGCCAGCATTCCCGTGCCTGAGATGGTGGAGACCCAGTACTTC
.,TRBD1,TRBJ2-7,TRBV6-5,CASSRQGYEQYF,TGTGCCAGCAGTCGACAGGGCTACGAGCAGTACTTC
.,.,TRBJ2-3,TRBV25-1,CASSEYIGSTQYF,TGTGCCAGCAGTGAATATATCGGGAGTACGCAGTATTTT
.,.,TRBJ1-6,TRBV10-2,CASSERRGALSSYNSPLHF,TGCGCCAGCAGTGAAAGAAGAGGGGCCTTAAGCTCCTATAATTCACCCCTCCACTTT
.,.,TRBJ2-3,TRBV20-1,CSASQADTQYF,TGCAGTGCTAGTCAGGCAGATACGCAGTATTTT
.,TRBD1,TRBJ1-3,TRBV28,CASSSPGQGPGNTIYF,TGTGCCAGCAGTTCCCCCGGACAGGGACCTGGAAACACCATATATTTT
once,TRBD1,TRBJ1-2,TRBV3-1/TRBV3-2,CASSQFGQGGYGYTF,TGTGCCAGCAGCCAGTTCGGACAGGGCGGGTATGGCTACACCTTC